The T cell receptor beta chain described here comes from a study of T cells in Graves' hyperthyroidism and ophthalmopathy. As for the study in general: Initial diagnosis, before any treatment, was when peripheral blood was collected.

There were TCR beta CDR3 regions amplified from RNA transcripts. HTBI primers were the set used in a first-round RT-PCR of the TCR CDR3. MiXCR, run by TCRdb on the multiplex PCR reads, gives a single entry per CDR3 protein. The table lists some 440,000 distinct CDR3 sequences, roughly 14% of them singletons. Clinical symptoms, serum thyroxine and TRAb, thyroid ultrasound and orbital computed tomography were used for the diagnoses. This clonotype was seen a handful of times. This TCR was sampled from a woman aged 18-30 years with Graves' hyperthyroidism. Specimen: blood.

CDR3 protein: CSARTASNNEKLFF. CDR3 nucleotide sequence: TGCAGTGCAAGGACAGCTTCTAATAATGAAAAACTGTTTTTT. The V call is TRBV20-1, the J call TRBJ1-4, with a weak D call TRBD1 (6 bases). This CDR3 comprises 14 residues. Germline-derived CDR1 and CDR2 are DFQATT and SNEGSKA (reference sequence). The ends were cut back, 6 bases at V and 4 bases at J, with 15 bases in the middle.